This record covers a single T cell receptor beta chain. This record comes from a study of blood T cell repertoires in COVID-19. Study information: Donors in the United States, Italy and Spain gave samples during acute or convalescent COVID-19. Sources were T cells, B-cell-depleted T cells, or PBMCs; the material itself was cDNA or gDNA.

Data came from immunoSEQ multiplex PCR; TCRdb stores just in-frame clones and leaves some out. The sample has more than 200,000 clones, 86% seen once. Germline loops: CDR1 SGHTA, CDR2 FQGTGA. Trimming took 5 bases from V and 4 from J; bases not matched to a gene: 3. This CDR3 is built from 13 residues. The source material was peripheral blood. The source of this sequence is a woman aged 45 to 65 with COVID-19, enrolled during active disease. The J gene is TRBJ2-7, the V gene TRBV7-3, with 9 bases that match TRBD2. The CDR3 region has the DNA TGTGCCAGCAGCCAACTAGCGGGTTACGAGCAGTACTTC. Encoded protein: CASSQLAGYEQYF.